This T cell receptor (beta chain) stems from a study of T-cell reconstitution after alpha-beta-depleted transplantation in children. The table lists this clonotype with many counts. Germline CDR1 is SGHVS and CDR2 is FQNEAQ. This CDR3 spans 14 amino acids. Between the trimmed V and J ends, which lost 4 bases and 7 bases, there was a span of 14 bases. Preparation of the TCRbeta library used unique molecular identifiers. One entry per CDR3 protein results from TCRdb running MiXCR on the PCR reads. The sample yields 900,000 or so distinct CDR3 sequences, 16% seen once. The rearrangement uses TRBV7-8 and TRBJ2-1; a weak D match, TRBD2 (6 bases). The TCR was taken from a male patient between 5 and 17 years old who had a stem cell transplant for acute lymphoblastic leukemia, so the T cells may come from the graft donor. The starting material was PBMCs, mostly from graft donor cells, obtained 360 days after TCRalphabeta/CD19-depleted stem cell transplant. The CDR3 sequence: CASSSRGTVNEQFF. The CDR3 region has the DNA TGTGCCAGCAGCTCCCGGGGGACTGTGAATGAGCAGTTCTTC.